This TCR beta chain was identified in a study of T cell responses to AZD1222 COVID-19 vaccine. Whole-study findings and limits: Sampling that yielded the repertoires occurred only after the peak T cell response. Possibly, clonal diversity was underestimated; donors were largely white British and included more females.

Concerning this clone: No antigen is known for it.

Generated by immunoSEQ multiplex PCR, the TCRdb table keeps only in-frame clones and is missing some. Found here are approximately 160,000 clones, 87% of them singletons; the top ten hold about 3%. The length of the CDR3 is 13 residues. In germline, CDR1 is LNHDA, CDR2 SQIVND (reference sequence). V lost 2 bases and J 0 bases, leaving 4 bases between the germline ends. The origin of this receptor is an adult in good health. Material: peripheral blood, obtained on day 0 of AZD1222 vaccination. This chain uses TRBV19 with TRBJ1-1; no reliable D call. This CDR3 reads CASSIRLNTEAFF. For the CDR3, the DNA is TGTGCCAGTAGTATAAGGTTGAACACTGAAGCTTTCTTT.